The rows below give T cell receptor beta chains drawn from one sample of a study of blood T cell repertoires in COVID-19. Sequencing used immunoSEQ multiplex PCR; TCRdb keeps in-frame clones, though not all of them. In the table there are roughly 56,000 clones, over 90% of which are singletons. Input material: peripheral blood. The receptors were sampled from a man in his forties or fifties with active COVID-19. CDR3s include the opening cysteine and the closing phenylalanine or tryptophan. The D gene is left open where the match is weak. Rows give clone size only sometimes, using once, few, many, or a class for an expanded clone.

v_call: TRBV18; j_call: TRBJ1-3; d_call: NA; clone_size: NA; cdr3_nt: TGTGCCAGCTCACCCCCAGAACGCCCGCAGATCTCTGGAAACACCATATATTTT; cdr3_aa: CASSPPERPQISGNTIYF
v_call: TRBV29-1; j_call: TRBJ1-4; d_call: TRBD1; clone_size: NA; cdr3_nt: TGCAGCGTAGAGACAGGGGTCGGGGAAAAACTGTTTTTT; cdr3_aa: CSVETGVGEKLFF
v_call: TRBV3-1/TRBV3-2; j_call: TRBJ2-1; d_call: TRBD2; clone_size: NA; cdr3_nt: TGTGCCAGCAGCCAGACTAGCGGGGATTACAATGAGCAGTTCTTC; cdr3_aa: CASSQTSGDYNEQFF
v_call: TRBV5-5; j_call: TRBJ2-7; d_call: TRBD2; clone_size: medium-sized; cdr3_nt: TGTGCCAGCAGCTTGTTACTAGCGGGGGCTACCTACGAGCAGTACTTC; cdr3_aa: CASSLLLAGATYEQYF
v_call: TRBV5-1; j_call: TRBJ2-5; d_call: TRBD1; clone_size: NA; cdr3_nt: TGCGCCAGCAGCTTGGTTCCGGGACAGCAAGAGACCCAGTACTTC; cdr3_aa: CASSLVPGQQETQYF
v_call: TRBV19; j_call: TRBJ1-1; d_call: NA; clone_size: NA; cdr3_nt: NA; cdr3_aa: CASTSGVLTEAFF
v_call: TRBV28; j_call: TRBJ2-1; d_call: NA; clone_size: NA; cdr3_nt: TGTGCCAGCAGTTCGTACCTTGGGAGTAGGTCCTACAATGAGCAGTTCTTC; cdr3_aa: CASSSYLGSRSYNEQFF
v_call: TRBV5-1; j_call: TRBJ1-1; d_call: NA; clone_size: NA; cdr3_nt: TGCGCCAGCAGCACCCAGCCCACCGGGGGCACTGAAGCTTTCTTT; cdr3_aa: CASSTQPTGGTEAFF
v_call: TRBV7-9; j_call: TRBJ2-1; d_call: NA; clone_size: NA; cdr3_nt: TGTGCCAGCAGCAAACAGGGGCTAGCGCGCTCGTCCTACAATGAGCAGTTCTTC; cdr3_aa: CASSKQGLARSSYNEQFF
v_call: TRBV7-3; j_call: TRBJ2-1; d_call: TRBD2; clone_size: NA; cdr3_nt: TGTGCCAGCAGCCCTAGCGGGAGGGCGGACAATGAGCAGTTCTTC; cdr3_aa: CASSPSGRADNEQFF
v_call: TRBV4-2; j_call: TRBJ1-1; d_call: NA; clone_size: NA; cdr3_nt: TGTGCCAGCAGCCAAGATCTGGCAGGCCTGAACACTGAAGCTTTCTTT; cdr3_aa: CASSQDLAGLNTEAFF
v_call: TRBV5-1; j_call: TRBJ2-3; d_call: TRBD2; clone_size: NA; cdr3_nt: TGCGCCAGCAGCTTGGGTCTAGCGGGAGCAGATACGCAGTATTTT; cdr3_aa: CASSLGLAGADTQYF
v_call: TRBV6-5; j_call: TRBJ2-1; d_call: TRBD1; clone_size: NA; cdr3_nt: TGTGCCAGCAGTTACCTCGTAGGGACAGGAAATGAGCAGTTCTTC; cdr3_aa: CASSYLVGTGNEQFF
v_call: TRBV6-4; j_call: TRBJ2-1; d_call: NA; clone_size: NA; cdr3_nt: TGTGCCAGCAGTGACAAGACAGAGTCTCCGGATGAGCAGTTCTTC; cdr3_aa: CASSDKTESPDEQFF
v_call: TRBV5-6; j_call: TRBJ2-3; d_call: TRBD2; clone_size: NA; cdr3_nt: TGTGCCAGCAGCTTGGCCCGACTAGCGGGGTCCCAGCCAGATACGCAGTATTTT; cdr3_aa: CASSLARLAGSQPDTQYF
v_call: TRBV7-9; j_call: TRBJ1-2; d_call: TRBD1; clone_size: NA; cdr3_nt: TGTGCCAGCAGCCCAAGAGTGGGACAGGGGACCAATTTTAACTATGGCTACACCTTC; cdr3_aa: CASSPRVGQGTNFNYGYTF
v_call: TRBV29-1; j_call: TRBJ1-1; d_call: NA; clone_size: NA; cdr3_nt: TGCAGCGTGACTAACATGGACGCCAGGAACACTGAAGCTTTCTTT; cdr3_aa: CSVTNMDARNTEAFF
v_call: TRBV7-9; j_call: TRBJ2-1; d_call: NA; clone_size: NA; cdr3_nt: TGTGCCAGCAGCTCTAGCACTAGCTTCAATGAGCAGTTCTTC; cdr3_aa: CASSSSTSFNEQFF
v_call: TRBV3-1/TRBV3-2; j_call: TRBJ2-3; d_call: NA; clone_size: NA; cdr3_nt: TGTGCCAGCAGCCAAGGTATTACTACTAGCACAGATACGCAGTATTTT; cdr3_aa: CASSQGITTSTDTQYF
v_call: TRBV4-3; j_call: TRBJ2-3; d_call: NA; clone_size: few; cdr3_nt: TGCGCCAGCAGCCCCCGCGCTAGAGCTAGCACAGATACGCAGTATTTT; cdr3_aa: CASSPRARASTDTQYF
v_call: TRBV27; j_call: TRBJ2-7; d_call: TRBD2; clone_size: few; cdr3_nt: TGTGCCAGCAGTCCGGGACTAGCGGGAGTAGAGCAGTACTTC; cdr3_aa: CASSPGLAGVEQYF
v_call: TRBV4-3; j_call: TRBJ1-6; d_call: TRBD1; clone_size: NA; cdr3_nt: TGCGCCAGCAGCCTGGACAGGAGGGGGCATTCACCCCTCCACTTT; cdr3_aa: CASSLDRRGHSPLHF
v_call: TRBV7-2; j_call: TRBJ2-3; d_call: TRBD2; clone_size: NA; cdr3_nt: TGTGCCAGCAGCTTGGCGGGGGGACTGATAGATACGCAGTATTTT; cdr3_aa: CASSLAGGLIDTQYF
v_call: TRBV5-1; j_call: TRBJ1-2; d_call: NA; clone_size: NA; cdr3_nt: TGCGCCAGCAGCTTGGCCCTACAGGGTAATGGCTACACCTTC; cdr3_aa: CASSLALQGNGYTF
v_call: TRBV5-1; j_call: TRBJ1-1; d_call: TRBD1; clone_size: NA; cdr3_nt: TGCGCCAGCAGCCGACCCGAGAGGGGGCTTACTGAAGCTTTCTTT; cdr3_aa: CASSRPERGLTEAFF
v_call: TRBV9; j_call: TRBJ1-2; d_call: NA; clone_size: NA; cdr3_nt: TGTGCCAGCAGCGTAGGGGTCGCCTCCTCGGGTAACTATGGCTACACCTTC; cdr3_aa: CASSVGVASSGNYGYTF
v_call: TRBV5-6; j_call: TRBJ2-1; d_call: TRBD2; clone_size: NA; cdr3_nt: TGTGCCAGCAGCTCTGGCAGGCCAGCGGGATACAATGAGCAGTTCTTC; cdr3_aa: CASSSGRPAGYNEQFF
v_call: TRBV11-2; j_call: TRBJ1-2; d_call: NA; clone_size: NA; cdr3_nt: TGTGCCAGCAGCCCCCGGTATGGCGGATACACCTTC; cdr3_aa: CASSPRYGGYTF
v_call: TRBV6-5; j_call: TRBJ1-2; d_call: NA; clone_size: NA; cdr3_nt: TGTGCCAGCAGCTATGGGGACTTGAGTGGCTACACCTTC; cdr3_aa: CASSYGDLSGYTF
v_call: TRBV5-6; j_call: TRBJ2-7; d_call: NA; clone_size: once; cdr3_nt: TGTGCCAGCAGCTTGGACAGGACGGACGAGCAGTACTTC; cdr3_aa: CASSLDRTDEQYF
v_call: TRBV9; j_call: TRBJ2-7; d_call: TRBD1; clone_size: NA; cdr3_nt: TGTGCCAGCAGCGTGGACGACCCGGGACAGGGGCCTTACGAGCAGTACTTC; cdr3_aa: CASSVDDPGQGPYEQYF
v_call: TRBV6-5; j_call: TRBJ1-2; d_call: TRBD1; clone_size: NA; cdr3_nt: TGTGCCAGCAGCTACAGGGGGAGAAACTATGGCTACACCTTC; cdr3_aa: CASSYRGRNYGYTF
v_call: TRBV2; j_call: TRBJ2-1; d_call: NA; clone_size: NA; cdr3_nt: TGTGCCAGCAGTCTAAGGACAGCCAGCTCCTACAATGAGCAGTTCTTC; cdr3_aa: CASSLRTASSYNEQFF
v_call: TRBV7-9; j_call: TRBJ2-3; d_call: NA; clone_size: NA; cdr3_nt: TGTGCCAGCTATCTGGATACGCAGTATTTT; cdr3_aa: CASYLDTQYF
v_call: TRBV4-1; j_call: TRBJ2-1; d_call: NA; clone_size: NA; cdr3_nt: TGCGCCAGCAGCCCCGGCTGGAGCTCCTACAATGAGCAGTTCTTC; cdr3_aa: CASSPGWSSYNEQFF
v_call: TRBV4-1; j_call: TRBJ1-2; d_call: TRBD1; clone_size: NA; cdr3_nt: TGCGCCAGCAGCCAGGCTTGGTCGACAGGGGGAAATGGCTACACCTTC; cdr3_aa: CASSQAWSTGGNGYTF